This TCR beta chain was profiled in a study of cytomegalovirus exposure and HLA in healthy donors. Study-wide results and caveats: Reported findings show TCR beta sequences accurately forecast HLA-A and HLA-B alleles in most subjects. Researchers reported from a later analysis that most CMV-associated TCR beta chains appeared HLA-restricted.

Each donor's status was that of a healthy bone marrow donor. From germline, CDR1 is MNHEY and CDR2 SVGAGI. Unmatched junction bases numbered 12, after V lost 6 bases and J lost 5 bases. This CDR3 has 15 residues. With regard to this clone: As yet, its antigen is unknown.

60 Vbeta and 13 Jbeta primers were used in PCR. As originally analysed: Unique TCR beta chains numbered approximately 76 million in a later analysis, with about 9.9 million shared. Sequenced by immunoSEQ multiplex PCR; TCRdb stores in-frame clones only, minus some. That table supplies the V and J calls and clone size; D and trimming were determined from the DNA. The repertoire consists of over 100,000 clones, with roughly 80% occurring once and the leading ten covering roughly 22%. This receptor was obtained from a man aged 25-45 years in good health and CMV-seropositive. The chain couples TRBV6-5 to TRBJ2-5; 7 bases fit TRBD1. The material sequenced was PBMCs. The CDR3 coding sequence is TGTGCCAGCAGGAGAATAAGAACAGGGGTGGAGACCCAGTACTTC. Protein sequence: CASRRIRTGVETQYF.